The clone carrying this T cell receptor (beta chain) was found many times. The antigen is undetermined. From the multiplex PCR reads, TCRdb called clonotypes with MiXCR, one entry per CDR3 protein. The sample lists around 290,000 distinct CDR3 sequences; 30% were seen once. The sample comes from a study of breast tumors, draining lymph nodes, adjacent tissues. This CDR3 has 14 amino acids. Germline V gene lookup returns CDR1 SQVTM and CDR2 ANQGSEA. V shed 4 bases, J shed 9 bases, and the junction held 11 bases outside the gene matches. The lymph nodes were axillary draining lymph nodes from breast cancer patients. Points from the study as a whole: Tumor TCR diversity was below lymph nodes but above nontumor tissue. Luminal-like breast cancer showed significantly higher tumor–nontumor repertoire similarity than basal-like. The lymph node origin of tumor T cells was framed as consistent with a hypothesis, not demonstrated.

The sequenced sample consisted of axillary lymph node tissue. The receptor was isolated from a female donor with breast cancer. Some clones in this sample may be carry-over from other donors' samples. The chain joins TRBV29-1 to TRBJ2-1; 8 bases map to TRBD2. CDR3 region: CSVGSSGTQGEQFF. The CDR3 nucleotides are TGCAGCGTTGGCAGTAGCGGGACTCAGGGTGAGCAGTTCTTC.